This TCR beta chain derives from a study of CD8+ T cells in alopecia areata. Findings of the study overall: Sequenced scalp T cells also include alphabeta T cells resident in normal skin. Among the 100 top clones, expanded CD8+ clones, like scalp clonality, were significantly decreased by tofacitinib. Tofacitinib did not eliminate many expanded lesional clones from scalp or blood.

Documented treatment: oral pan-JAK inhibitor, 5-10 mg twice daily. PBMCs served as the source from which CD4+ and CD8+ T cells were sorted. On this clone itself: Its specificity is not known.

V lost 0 bases, J lost 6 bases, and 2 bases stayed unmatched. This CDR3 is 15 amino acids long. Germline CDR1 SGHNT, CDR2 YYREEE (reference sequence). Isolated RNA was reverse transcribed into cDNA used as the sequencing template. Using immunoSEQ multiplex PCR, the repertoire was profiled, and TCRdb retains in-frame clones only, with some absent. Of about 210,000 clones in the sample, roughly two fifths were seen once. The chain combines TRBV5-4 with TRBJ2-2, with TRBD1 matching 10 bases. This TCR was recovered from a human donor with alopecia areata. Here the sequenced sample was CD4+ T cells sorted from blood, taken at approximately week 30, from a patient treated with tofacitinib. The CDR3 coding sequence is TGTGCCAGCAGCTTGGGACAGGGGGCGTCCGGGGAGCTGTTTTTT. Its protein is CASSLGQGASGELFF.